This T cell receptor beta chain was sequenced in a study of blood T cell repertoires in COVID-19. Study details: The United States, Italy and Spain supplied acute and convalescent COVID-19 samples.

Authors' methods: Estimated nucleated cell counts came from reference gene primer amplification. Here immunoSEQ multiplex PCR was the method, and the copy in TCRdb shows in-frame clones only, minus some. That table gives V, J and clone size, and the DNA gave D and trimming. The table lists around 42,000 clones, 70% to 90% of them singletons, with roughly 3.3% in the top ten. In germline, CDR1 is SEHNR, CDR2 FQNEAQ (reference sequence). Trimming cost V 3 bases and J 4 bases; bases outside gene matches: 12. The length of the CDR3 is 18 residues. This sequence was found in a human donor in a cohort sampled during active COVID-19. The sample consisted of peripheral blood. The chain has TRBV7-9 and TRBJ2-1; 10 nucleotides align to TRBD2. In DNA, the CDR3 is TGTGCCAGCAGCTTTATAAGGTCTAGCGGGGGAGAATACAATGAGCAGTTCTTC. This translates into CASSFIRSSGGEYNEQFF.